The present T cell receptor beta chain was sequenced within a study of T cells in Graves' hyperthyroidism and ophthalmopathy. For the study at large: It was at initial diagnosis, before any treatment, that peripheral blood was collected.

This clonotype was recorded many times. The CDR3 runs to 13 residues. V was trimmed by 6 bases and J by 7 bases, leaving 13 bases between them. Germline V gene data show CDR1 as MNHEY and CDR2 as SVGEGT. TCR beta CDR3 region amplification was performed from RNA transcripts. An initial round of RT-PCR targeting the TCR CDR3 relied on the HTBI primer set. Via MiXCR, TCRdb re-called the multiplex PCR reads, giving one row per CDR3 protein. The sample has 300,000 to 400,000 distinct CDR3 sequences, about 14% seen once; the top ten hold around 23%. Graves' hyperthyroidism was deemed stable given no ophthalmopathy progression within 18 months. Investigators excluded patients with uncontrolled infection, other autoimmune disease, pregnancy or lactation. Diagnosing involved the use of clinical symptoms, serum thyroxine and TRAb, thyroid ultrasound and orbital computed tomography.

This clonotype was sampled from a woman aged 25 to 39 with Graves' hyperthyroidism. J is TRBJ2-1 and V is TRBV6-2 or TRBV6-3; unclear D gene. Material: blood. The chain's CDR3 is CASSPTNGNEQFF. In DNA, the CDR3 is TGTGCCAGCAGCCCCACCAATGGTAATGAGCAGTTCTTC.